This T cell receptor beta chain was observed in a study of patients and donors after allogeneic stem cell transplantation. From the RT-PCR reads, TCRdb called clonotypes with MiXCR, one entry per CDR3 protein. The sample lists 200,000 to 250,000 distinct CDR3 sequences, 14% occurring once. V gave up 5 bases and J gave up 4 bases, with 21 bases separating them. The CDR3 has 17 amino acids. Germline values: CDR1 SGHAT, CDR2 FQNNGV. Sequences were obtained from blood, either unsorted or a sorted T cell fraction (not recorded which). The TCR sequence derives from a human donor who was either an allogeneic HSCT recipient or a stem cell or donor lymphocyte infusion donor (not recorded which). It is not recorded whose cells these are; they may come from a transplant donor. The chain uses TRBV11-2 and TRBJ2-1; TRBD1 is a possible D gene (7 bases). The chain's CDR3 is CASSLRHGGTAYNEQFF. CDR3 DNA sequence: TGTGCCAGCAGCCTACGACACGGAGGGACAGCATACAATGAGCAGTTCTTC.